Listed below are T cell receptor beta chains from one sample, sequenced in a study. MiXCR, applied by TCRdb to the 5' RACE reads, yields one record per CDR3 protein. The table records over 50,000 distinct CDR3 sequences, 25% to 35% of them present only once. Input material: tumor-infiltrating naive CD4+ T cells sorted from the breast tumor. The source is a female donor with breast cancer. CDR3s include the opening cysteine and the closing phenylalanine or tryptophan. A D gene is named only where the DNA matches it firmly. For some rows the clone size is stated as once, few or many, or as a class when expanded; others skip it.

abundance | j_gene | v_gene | d_gene | CDR3aa | CDR3nt
few | TRBJ2-1 | TRBV9 | TRBD2 | CASSITSAYNEQFF | TGTGCCAGCAGCATAACTAGCGCCTACAATGAGCAGTTCTTC
NA | TRBJ2-3 | TRBV4-3 | NA | CASSQVVGFGRLSTDTQYF | TGCGCCAGCAGCCAAGTTGTGGGGTTTGGGAGGCTGAGCACAGATACGCAGTATTTT
NA | TRBJ2-5 | TRBV7-2 | TRBD1 | CASSFRGPGKETQYF | TGTGCCAGCAGCTTTAGGGGGCCGGGGAAAGAGACCCAGTACTTC
NA | TRBJ2-1 | TRBV4-2 | TRBD2 | CASSTSGRDYNEQFF | TGTGCCAGCAGCACTAGCGGGAGGGACTACAATGAGCAGTTCTTC
NA | TRBJ2-1 | TRBV24-1 | NA | CATSGAASYNEQFF | TGTGCCACCAGTGGAGCTGCCTCCTACAATGAGCAGTTCTTC
many | TRBJ2-5 | TRBV12-3/TRBV12-4 | TRBD1 | CASRQTGNNQETQYF | TGTGCCAGCAGACAGACAGGGAACAACCAAGAGACCCAGTACTTC
NA | TRBJ1-2 | TRBV6-1 | NA | CASIIQNGDNYGYTF | TGTGCCAGCATCATTCAGAACGGCGATAACTATGGCTACACCTTC
NA | TRBJ2-5 | TRBV7-2 | TRBD2 | CASSFQRGQETQYF | TGTGCCAGCAGCTTTCAGCGGGGACAAGAGACCCAGTACTTC
few | TRBJ2-5 | TRBV10-3 | NA | CAISPINRAQETQYF | TGTGCCATCAGTCCAATAAACAGGGCGCAAGAGACCCAGTACTTC
NA | TRBJ1-2 | TRBV11-2 | NA | CASSADLNYGYTF | TGTGCCAGCAGCGCTGACCTGAACTATGGCTACACCTTC
few | TRBJ1-3 | TRBV25-1 | NA | CASSRQRGNTIYF | TGTGCCAGCAGTAGACAGAGGGGAAACACCATATATTTT
few | TRBJ1-1 | TRBV10-3 | NA | CAISVRMNTEAFF | TGTGCCATCAGTGTTAGGATGAACACTGAAGCTTTCTTT
NA | TRBJ2-1 | TRBV15 | TRBD2 | CATSREYQRLAGNNEQFF | TGTGCCACCAGCAGAGAGTACCAACGACTAGCGGGTAACAATGAGCAGTTCTTC
many | TRBJ1-5 | TRBV12-3/TRBV12-4 | NA | CASSLSAGYSNQPQHF | TGTGCCAGCAGTTTGTCGGCAGGGTATAGCAATCAGCCCCAGCATTTT
few | TRBJ1-6 | TRBV12-3/TRBV12-4 | NA | CASSSSDRPLHF | TGTGCCAGCAGTTCGTCGGACAGACCCCTCCACTTT
once | TRBJ2-7 | TRBV5-1 | NA | CAGSLGTGSSEQYF | TGCGCCGGCAGCTTAGGTACAGGGTCCTCCGAGCAGTACTTC
NA | TRBJ2-5 | TRBV5-6 | NA | CASTAGGRETQYF | TGTGCCAGCACCGCCGGGGGCCGGGAGACCCAGTACTTC
NA | TRBJ2-7 | TRBV12-3/TRBV12-4 | NA | CASSPRDWYSYEQYF | TGTGCCAGCAGTCCCCGGGACTGGTACTCCTACGAGCAGTACTTC
NA | TRBJ1-4 | TRBV7-8 | NA | CASSLSPAHNEKLFF | TGTGCCAGCAGCTTATCGCCAGCCCATAATGAAAAACTGTTTTTT